The 29 T cell receptor beta chains in this list originate from one sample, sequenced in a study of identical twins. From the 5' RACE reads, TCRdb called clonotypes with MiXCR, one entry per CDR3 protein. The table shows about 210,000 distinct CDR3 sequences, with roughly a tenth occurring only once. Sequenced material: memory (CD45RO+) T cells sorted from blood. These receptors came from a young woman in good health.

The CDR3, as DNA: TGTGCCAGCAGCCGGGAGGGGGCAACTACTAGCACAGATACGCAGTATTTT. Residues: CASSREGATTSTDTQYF. V usage is TRBV11-2 and J usage is TRBJ2-3; D perhaps matches TRBD2 (8 bases). The CDR3 spans 17 residues. Deletions cut 5 bases from V and 0 bases from J, with 18 bases between. Per germline, CDR1 SGHAT and CDR2 FQNNGV.

This clonotype was picked up a small number of times. The rearrangement uses TRBV20-1 and TRBJ2-5; D not resolved. V lost 2 bases, J lost 5 bases, and 6 bases lay in between. This CDR3 is built from 11 residues. Germline-derived CDR1 and CDR2 are DFQATT and SNEGSKA (reference sequence). The CDR3 DNA is TGCAGTGCTAGAAAATCGGAGACCCAGTACTTC. Translation gives CSARKSETQYF.

The genes are TRBV20-1 and TRBJ2-7; D uncertain. Per germline, CDR1 DFQATT and CDR2 SNEGSKA (reference sequence). This CDR3 has 14 residues. V lost 6 bases and J lost 1, with 16 bases in between. The CDR3 coding sequence is TGCAGTGCGCCTGGACCCTCCATATCCTACGAGCAGTACTTC. As protein: CSAPGPSISYEQYF.

The gene calls are TRBV5-1 and TRBJ2-2; TRBD1 matches 8 bases. Germline values: CDR1 SGHRS, CDR2 YFSETQ. The V segment lost 4 bases and the J segment 2 bases; nucleotides outside the gene matches: 4. The CDR3 has 15 amino acids. In DNA form, the CDR3 reads TGCGCCAGCAGCCGACAGGGGTCTAACACCGGGGAGCTGTTTTTT. It encodes CASSRQGSNTGELFF.

The chain links TRBV10-3 to TRBJ2-5; no clear D. Trimming stripped 6 bases from V and 5 bases from J, with 10 bases between. CDR1 and CDR2 from the germline V gene are ENHRY and SYGVKD. CDR3 length: 12 amino acids. CDR3 in amino acids: CAISNFGETQYF. Here the CDR3 DNA reads TGTGCCATCAGCAACTTTGGGGAGACCCAGTACTTC.

The chain combines TRBV30 with TRBJ2-4; D remains ambiguous. CDR3 length equals 14 residues. V was trimmed by 0 bases and J by 5 bases, leaving 11 bases between them. Germline CDR1 GTSNPN, CDR2 SVGIG (reference sequence). CDR3 sequence reads: CAWSVSSVQNIQYF. Written as DNA, the CDR3 is TGTGCCTGGAGTGTATCGTCAGTCCAAAACATTCAGTACTTC.

The DNA of the CDR3 is TGCAGTGCTGAAGGACAGTTCACAGATACGCAGTATTTT. This encodes CSAEGQFTDTQYF. The chain joins TRBV20-1 to TRBJ2-3; a possible D gene is TRBD1 (6 bases). Germline CDR1 reads DFQATT; CDR2 reads SNEGSKA (reference sequence). This CDR3 comprises 13 residues. V gave up 5 bases and J gave up 2 bases, with 11 bases separating them.

The V and J genes are TRBV12-3 or TRBV12-4 and TRBJ2-1; TRBD1 aligns across 10 bases. V lost 6 bases to trimming and J lost 0 bases; unmatched junction nucleotides: 2. The CDR3 has 15 amino acids. The CDR3 DNA reads TGTGCCAGCAGGACAGGGGGCCTCTCCTACAATGAGCAGTTCTTC. It yields the protein CASRTGGLSYNEQFF.

The sample holds a few counts of this clonotype. The V and J genes are TRBV5-1 and TRBJ1-4, with 9 bases matching TRBD1. The CDR3 runs 15 residues. V shed 2 bases, J shed 8 bases, and the junction held 7 bases outside the gene matches. The germline V gene encodes CDR1 SGHRS and CDR2 YFSETQ. The CDR3 DNA reads as TGCGCCAGCAGCTTCCGGACAGGGGAGTTGGAAAAACTGTTTTTT. Residues: CASSFRTGELEKLFF.

In this sample, this clonotype turned up many times. The chain couples TRBV5-1 to TRBJ2-7; 10 bases align to TRBD1. There are 15 residues in the CDR3. Germline V gene sequence: CDR1 SGHRS, CDR2 YFSETQ. V gave up 2 bases and J gave up 3 bases; unmatched junction bases: 5. In nucleotides, the CDR3 is TGCGCCAGCAGCTTATCCCGGGACAGGGGCTACGAGCAGTACTTC. Protein sequence: CASSLSRDRGYEQYF.

This clonotype has just a few counts. This chain links TRBV6-1 with TRBJ2-7; the match to TRBD2 covers 9 bases. There are 15 residues in the CDR3. V shed 7 bases and J 2 bases; nucleotides not matched to a gene: 9. Germline CDR1 and CDR2: MNHNS and SASEGT. CDR3 loop: CASTDSGRATYEQYF. CDR3 coding DNA: TGTGCCAGCACCGATAGCGGGAGAGCCACCTACGAGCAGTACTTC.

The chain uses TRBV11-3 and TRBJ2-7, with D perhaps TRBD2 (5 bases). Germline lookup yields CDR1 SGHNT and CDR2 YENEEA. CDR3 length equals 13 residues. Trimming took off 5 bases at V and 4 bases at J, with 12 bases between the two ends. DNA for the CDR3: TGTGCCAGCAGCCCTTCGGACTTTTACGAGCAGTACTTC. This codes for CASSPSDFYEQYF.

This clonotype was seen repeatedly, ten times or more. V gene TRBV10-1 combines with J gene TRBJ2-5, with TRBD2 matching over 9 bases. The CDR3 is 15 amino acids. J lost 1 base, V lost 3 bases, and 3 bases had no gene match. CDR1 and CDR2 (germline): WNHNN, SYGVQD (reference sequence). The CDR3 coding sequence is TGCGCCAGCAGTGAAAGCGGGGGGCCCCAAGAGACCCAGTACTTC. It specifies CASSESGGPQETQYF.

The chain carries TRBV7-6 and TRBJ2-1, with D perhaps assigned TRBD1 or TRBD2 (7 bases each). V lost 5 bases and J 6 bases, leaving 26 bases between the germline ends. The CDR3 is made up of 18 amino acids. Per germline, CDR1 SGHVS and CDR2 FNYEAQ. Here the CDR3 DNA reads TGTGCCAGCAGCCTAAGGGGGCGGGGGTCCGCGAGAGGCAATGAGCAGTTCTTC. Protein: CASSLRGRGSARGNEQFF.

This clonotype has a handful of counts. The rearrangement links TRBV3-1 to TRBJ1-1; 8 bases match TRBD1. V dropped 1 base and J dropped 12; count of bases not matched to a gene: 10. The CDR3 covers 14 residues. Per the germline V gene, CDR1 is LGHDT and CDR2 is YNNKEL (reference sequence). CDR3 in DNA: TGTGCCAGCAGCCAAGCAGTCTCAGGGGGCAGGCCTTTCTTT. Residues: CASSQAVSGGRPFF. Complete variable domain (other parts from reference TRBV3-1 and TRBJ1-1): DTAVSQTPKYLVTQMGNDKSIKCEQNLGHDTMYWYKQDSKKFLKIMFSYNNKELIINETVPNRFSPKSPDKAHLNLHINSLELGDSAVYFCASSQAVSGGRPFFGQGTRLTVV.

The table lists this clonotype with a few counts. This chain connects TRBV6-2 or TRBV6-3 to TRBJ2-7; D gene uncertain. Germline CDR1 reads MNHEY; CDR2 reads SVGEGT. This CDR3 contains 13 residues. The germline V and J ends were trimmed by 7 bases and 2 bases, with 12 bases remaining between them. The CDR3 region has the DNA TGTGCCAGCACCACTGACCAAACCTACGAGCAGTACTTC. Its translation is CASTTDQTYEQYF.

V usage is TRBV20-1 and J usage is TRBJ2-2, with 9 nucleotides matching TRBD2. Germline CDR1 reads DFQATT; CDR2 reads SNEGSKA (reference sequence). The CDR3 extends over 14 amino acids. V was pared by 0 bases and J by 10 bases, with 6 bases of the junction left unmatched. Written as DNA, the CDR3 is TGCAGTGCTAGAGATCCGGGACTAGCAGAGGAGCTGTTTTTT. Translating it yields CSARDPGLAEELFF.

The V and J genes are TRBV5-1 and TRBJ2-7, with D perhaps assigned TRBD1 or TRBD2 (6 bases each). Per the germline V gene, CDR1 is SGHRS and CDR2 is YFSETQ. V lost 1 base and J 0 bases, leaving 17 bases between the germline ends. CDR3 size: 17 residues. CDR3 residues: CASSLRSTGAFSYEQYF. CDR3 bases: TGCGCCAGCAGCTTGCGGTCGACGGGGGCCTTCTCCTACGAGCAGTACTTC.

This clonotype occurred a few times. The chain is built from TRBV29-1 and TRBJ2-1; 9 nucleotides align to TRBD2. Germline CDR1 SQVTM, CDR2 ANQGSEA. The CDR3 runs 13 residues. CDR3 DNA: TGCACCGTAGCGGGGGCCATTTACAATGAGCAGTTCTTC. Its protein is CTVAGAIYNEQFF.

There are many counts of this clonotype. The genes are TRBV10-3 and TRBJ1-1, with TRBD1 identical over 7 bases. The CDR3 is made up of 13 amino acids. V was pared by 0 bases and J by 12 bases, with 7 bases of the junction left unmatched. The V gene's germline CDR1 is ENHRY and CDR2 SYGVKD. The CDR3: CAISESSGGTTFF. In DNA, the CDR3 is TGTGCCATCAGTGAGTCGTCAGGGGGAACGACTTTCTTT.

This clonotype was recorded many times. CDR3 residues: CASSPGLAKNIQYF. Written as DNA, the CDR3 is TGTGCCAGCTCACCAGGGCTAGCCAAAAACATTCAGTACTTC. This chain joins TRBV18 and TRBJ2-4; D not resolved. V was cut by 2 bases and J by 0 bases, with 5 bases left in between. Per the germline V gene, CDR1 is KGHSH and CDR2 is LQKENI. The CDR3 consists of 14 residues.

This chain links TRBV20-1 with TRBJ1-2; perhaps TRBD1 as D (5 bases). In germline, CDR1 is DFQATT, CDR2 SNEGSKA (reference sequence). The CDR3 loop spans 14 amino acids. The germline V and J ends were trimmed by 0 bases and 5 bases, with 13 bases remaining between them. The CDR3 DNA reads TGCAGTGCTAGAGATCGAAGAGGGGTGTATGGCTACACCTTC. This codes for CSARDRRGVYGYTF.

This clonotype was detected only a few times. The chain combines TRBV29-1 with TRBJ2-5; 9 bases agree with TRBD2. Losses at the gene ends were 1 base for V and 4 bases for J; bases not matched to a gene: 4. Per germline, CDR1 SQVTM and CDR2 ANQGSEA. The CDR3 is made up of 14 amino acids. The CDR3 is CSVEGRGGRETQYF. The CDR3 nucleotides are TGCAGCGTTGAAGGGCGGGGGGGCCGAGAGACCCAGTACTTC.

This chain connects TRBV6-5 to TRBJ2-7, with unresolved D. The ends were cut back, 8 bases at V and 5 bases at J, with 13 bases in the middle. Germline loops: CDR1 MNHEY, CDR2 SVGAGI. There are 12 residues in the CDR3. CDR3 sequence: CASHSFGDEQYF. CDR3 nucleotides: TGTGCCAGCCATTCTTTCGGTGACGAGCAGTACTTC.

The table lists this clonotype with a few counts. The chain combines TRBV11-2 with TRBJ2-1, with D maybe TRBD1 (6 bases). With 5 bases removed from V and 6 bases from J, the gap between germline ends came to 26 bases. Germline CDR1 and CDR2: SGHAT and FQNNGV. CDR3 length: 18 amino acids. The DNA for the CDR3 is TGTGCCAGCAGCGTCCTCAACTACAGGGCGGCATCAGCCAATGAGCAGTTCTTC. It yields the protein CASSVLNYRAASANEQFF.

This clonotype occurred many times. This chain links TRBV7-9 with TRBJ2-5, with 13 bases that match TRBD2. The germline CDR1 and CDR2 sequences are SEHNR and FQNEAQ (reference sequence). CDR3 length: 16 amino acids. With V trimmed by 1 base and J by 1 base, 0 bases remained unmatched. DNA for the CDR3: TGTGCCAGCAGCTTAGGGACTAGCGGGGGCCAAGAGACCCAGTACTTC. It specifies CASSLGTSGGQETQYF.

V gene TRBV20-1 combines with J gene TRBJ2-1, with a possible D match to TRBD2 (6 bases). V gave up 3 bases and J gave up 4 bases, with 13 bases separating them. The CDR3 totals 14 residues. Germline V gene lookup returns CDR1 DFQATT and CDR2 SNEGSKA (reference sequence). The CDR3 DNA follows: TGCAGTGCTAGTAAATCAGCGGGTTACAATGAGCAGTTCTTC. Its translation is CSASKSAGYNEQFF.

Many counts were recorded for this clonotype. J is TRBJ1-2 and V is TRBV11-2; possibly TRBD1 for D (5 bases). CDR3 size: 14 residues. Germline values: CDR1 SGHAT, CDR2 FQNNGV. The V and J ends lost 1 base and 2 bases respectively, with 8 bases between them. CDR3 protein: CASSLGGTNYGYTF. Written as DNA, the CDR3 is TGTGCCAGCAGCTTAGGCGGGACCAACTATGGCTACACCTTC.

This clonotype was seen only a few times. V gene TRBV2 combines with J gene TRBJ2-5; TRBD2 might be the D (6 bases). Germline V gene data show CDR1 as SNHLY and CDR2 as FYNNEI. The CDR3 covers 13 residues. Trimming cost V 6 bases and J 3 bases, with 11 bases left between them. CDR3 residues: CASSRDFEETQYF. The CDR3 DNA reads as TGTGCCAGCAGCAGGGACTTTGAAGAGACCCAGTACTTC. The entire variable domain, with the rest obtained from reference TRBV2 and TRBJ2-5, is as follows: EPEVTQTPSHQVTQMGQEVILRCVPISNHLYFYWYRQILGQKVEFLVSFYNNEISEKSEIFDDQFSVERPDGSNFTLKIRSTKLEDSAMYFCASSRDFEETQYFGPGTRLLVL.